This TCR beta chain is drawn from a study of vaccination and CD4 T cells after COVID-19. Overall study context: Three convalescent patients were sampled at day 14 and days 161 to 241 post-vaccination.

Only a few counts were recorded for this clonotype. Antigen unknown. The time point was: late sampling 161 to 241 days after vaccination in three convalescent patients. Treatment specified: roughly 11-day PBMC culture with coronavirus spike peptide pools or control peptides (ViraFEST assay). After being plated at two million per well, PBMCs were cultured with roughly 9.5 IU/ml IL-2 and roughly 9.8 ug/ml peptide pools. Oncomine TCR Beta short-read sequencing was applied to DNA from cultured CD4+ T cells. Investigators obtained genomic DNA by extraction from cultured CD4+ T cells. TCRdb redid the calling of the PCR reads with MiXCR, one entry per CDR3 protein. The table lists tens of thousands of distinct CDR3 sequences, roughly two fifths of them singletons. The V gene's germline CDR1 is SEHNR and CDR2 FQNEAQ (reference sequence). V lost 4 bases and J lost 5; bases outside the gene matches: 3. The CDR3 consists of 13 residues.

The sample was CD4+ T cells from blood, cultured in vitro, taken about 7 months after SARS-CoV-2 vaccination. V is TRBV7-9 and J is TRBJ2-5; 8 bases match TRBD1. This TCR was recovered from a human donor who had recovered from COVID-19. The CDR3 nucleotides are TGTGCCAGCAGCTCCTACAGGGGGGAGACCCAGTACTTC. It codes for CASSSYRGETQYF.